This TCR beta chain was identified during a study of blood T cell repertoires in COVID-19. Authors' analysis steps: Reference gene primers were amplified, and this amplification served to estimate nucleated cell counts. Repertoires were generated with immunoSEQ multiplex PCR, while TCRdb's copy carries only in-frame clones and drops some. That table gives V, J and clone size, and the DNA gave D and trimming. The sample carries about 120,000 clones, around 85% recorded once. This clone was detected once. V lost 4 bases, J lost 0 bases, and 12 bases stayed unmatched. Germline assignment: CDR1 MDHEN and CDR2 SYDVKM. This CDR3 is 18 amino acids long.

The rearrangement links TRBV28 to TRBJ2-4, with 7 positions matching TRBD1. The source is a man between 65 and 80 years old who had recovered from COVID-19. Sequenced sample: peripheral blood. For the CDR3, the DNA is TGTGCCAGCAGTTCCACAGGGGCCGGGTACCTAGCCAAAAACATTCAGTACTTC. It translates to CASSSTGAGYLAKNIQYF.